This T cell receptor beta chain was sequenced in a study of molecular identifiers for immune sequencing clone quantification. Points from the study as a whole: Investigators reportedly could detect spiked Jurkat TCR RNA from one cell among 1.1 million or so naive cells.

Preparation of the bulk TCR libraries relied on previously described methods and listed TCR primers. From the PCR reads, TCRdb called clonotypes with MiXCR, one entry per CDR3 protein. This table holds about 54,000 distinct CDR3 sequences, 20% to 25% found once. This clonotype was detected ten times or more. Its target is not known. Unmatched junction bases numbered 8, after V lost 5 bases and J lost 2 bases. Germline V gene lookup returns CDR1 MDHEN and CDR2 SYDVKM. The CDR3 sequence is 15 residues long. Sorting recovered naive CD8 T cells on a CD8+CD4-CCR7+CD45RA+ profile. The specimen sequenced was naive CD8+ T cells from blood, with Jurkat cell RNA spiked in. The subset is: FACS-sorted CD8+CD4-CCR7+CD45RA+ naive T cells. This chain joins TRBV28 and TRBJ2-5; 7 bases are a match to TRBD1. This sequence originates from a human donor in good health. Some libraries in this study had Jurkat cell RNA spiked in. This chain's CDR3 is CASSPTPGQQETQYF. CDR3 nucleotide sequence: TGTGCCAGCAGTCCAACACCGGGACAGCAAGAGACCCAGTACTTC.